This T cell receptor (beta chain) was found in a study of blood T cell repertoires in COVID-19. Looking at the study overall: From T cells, B-cell-depleted T cells, or PBMCs came the material, which was cDNA or gDNA.

This clone was observed a single time. Participant age was roughly 18 to 95 years, and participants resided in about two dozen US areas. Each participant's cohort was designated according to participant-reported clinical history. The CDR3 is made up of 12 amino acids. Trimming pared 7 bases from V and 6 bases from J, leaving 15 bases between. Per the germline V gene, CDR1 is SQVTM and CDR2 is ANQGSEA. Using immunoSEQ multiplex PCR, the repertoire was profiled, and TCRdb retains in-frame clones only, with some absent. The table has about 82,000 clones, around 89% seen once. The V and J genes are TRBV29-1 and TRBJ1-2; D is perhaps TRBD1 (6 bases). The sequence derives from a woman in her forties or fifties with acute COVID-19. The sample taken for sequencing was PBMCs or T cells enriched from blood (not recorded which). The CDR3 nucleotides read TGCAGCGCCGGGGGGGGCTTCGATGGCTACACCTTC. The encoded protein is CSAGGGFDGYTF.